This entry concerns a single T cell receptor beta chain. The data were obtained in a study of blood T cell repertoires in COVID-19. Study information: For recovered donors of Cohort 3, there were two negative PCRs, clearance, or symptom resolution. The United States, Italy and Spain provided the acute and convalescent COVID-19 samples. PBMCs, B-cell-depleted T cells, or T cells were the source of the cDNA or gDNA that made up the material.

The V end was cut by 3 bases, the J end by 1 base, with 8 bases between. The CDR3 has 14 amino acids. Germline V gene lookup returns CDR1 SGDLS and CDR2 YYNGEE. In the original analysis: Reference gene primer amplification in the assay estimated nucleated cell counts. Libraries were prepared by immunoSEQ multiplex PCR; TCRdb keeps only in-frame clonotypes and omits some of them. D and trimming come from the DNA, and the V and J calls and clone size come from that table. The repertoire holds 200,000 to 250,000 clones, with around 85% as singletons. The chain uses TRBV9 and TRBJ1-5, with D perhaps TRBD1 (6 bases). The material sequenced was PBMCs or T cells enriched from blood (not recorded which). The sequence came from a woman aged 45-60 years in a cohort exposed to, infected with or recovered from COVID-19 (not recorded which). As DNA, the CDR3 is TGTGCCAGCAGCGAGGGGACAAGCAATCAGCCCCAGCATTTT. The encoded protein is CASSEGTSNQPQHF.